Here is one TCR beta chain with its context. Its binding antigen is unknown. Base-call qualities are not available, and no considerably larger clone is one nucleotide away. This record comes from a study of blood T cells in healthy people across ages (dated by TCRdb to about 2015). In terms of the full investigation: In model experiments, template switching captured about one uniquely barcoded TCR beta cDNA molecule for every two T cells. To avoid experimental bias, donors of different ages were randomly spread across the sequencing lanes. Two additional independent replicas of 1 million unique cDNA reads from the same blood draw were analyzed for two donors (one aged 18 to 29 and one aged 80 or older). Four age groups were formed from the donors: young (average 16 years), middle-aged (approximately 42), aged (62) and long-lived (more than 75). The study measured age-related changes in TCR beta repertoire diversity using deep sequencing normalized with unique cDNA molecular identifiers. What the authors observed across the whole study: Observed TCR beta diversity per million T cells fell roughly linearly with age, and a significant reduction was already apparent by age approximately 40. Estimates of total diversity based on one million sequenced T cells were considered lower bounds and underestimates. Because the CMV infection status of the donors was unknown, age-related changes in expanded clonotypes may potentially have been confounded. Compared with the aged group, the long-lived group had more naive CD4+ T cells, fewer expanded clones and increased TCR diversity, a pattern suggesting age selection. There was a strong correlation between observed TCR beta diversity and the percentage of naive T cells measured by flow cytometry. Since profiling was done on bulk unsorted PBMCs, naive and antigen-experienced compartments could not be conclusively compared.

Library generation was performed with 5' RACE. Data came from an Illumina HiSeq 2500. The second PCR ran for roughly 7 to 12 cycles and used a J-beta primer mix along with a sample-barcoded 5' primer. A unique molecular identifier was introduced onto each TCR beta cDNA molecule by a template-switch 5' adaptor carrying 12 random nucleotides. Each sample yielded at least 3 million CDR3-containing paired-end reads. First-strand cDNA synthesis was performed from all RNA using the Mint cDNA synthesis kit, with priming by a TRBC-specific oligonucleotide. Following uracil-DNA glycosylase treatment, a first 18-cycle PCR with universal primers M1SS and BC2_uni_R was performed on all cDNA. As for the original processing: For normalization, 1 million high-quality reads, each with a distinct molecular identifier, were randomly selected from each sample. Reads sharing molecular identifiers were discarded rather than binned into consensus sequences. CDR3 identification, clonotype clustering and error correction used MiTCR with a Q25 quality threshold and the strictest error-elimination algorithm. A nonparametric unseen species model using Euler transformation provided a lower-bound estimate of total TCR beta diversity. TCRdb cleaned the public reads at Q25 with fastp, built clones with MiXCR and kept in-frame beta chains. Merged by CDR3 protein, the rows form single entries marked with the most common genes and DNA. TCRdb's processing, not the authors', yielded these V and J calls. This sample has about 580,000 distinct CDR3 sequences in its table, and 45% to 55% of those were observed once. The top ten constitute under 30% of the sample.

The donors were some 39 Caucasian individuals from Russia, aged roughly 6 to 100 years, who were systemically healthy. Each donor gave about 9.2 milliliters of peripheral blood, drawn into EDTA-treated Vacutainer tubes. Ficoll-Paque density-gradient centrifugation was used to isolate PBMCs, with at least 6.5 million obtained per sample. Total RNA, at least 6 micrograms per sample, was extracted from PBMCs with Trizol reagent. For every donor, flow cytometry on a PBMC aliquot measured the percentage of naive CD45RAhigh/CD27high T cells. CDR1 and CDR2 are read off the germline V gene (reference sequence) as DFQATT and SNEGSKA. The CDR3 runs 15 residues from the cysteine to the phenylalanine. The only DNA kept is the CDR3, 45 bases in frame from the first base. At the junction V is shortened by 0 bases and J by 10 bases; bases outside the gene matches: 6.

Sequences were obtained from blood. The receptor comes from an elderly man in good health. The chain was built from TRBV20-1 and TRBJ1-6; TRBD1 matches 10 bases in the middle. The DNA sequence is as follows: TGCAGTGCTAGAGAAGGGGACAGGGGACGATCACCCCTCCACTTT. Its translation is CSAREGDRGRSPLHF.